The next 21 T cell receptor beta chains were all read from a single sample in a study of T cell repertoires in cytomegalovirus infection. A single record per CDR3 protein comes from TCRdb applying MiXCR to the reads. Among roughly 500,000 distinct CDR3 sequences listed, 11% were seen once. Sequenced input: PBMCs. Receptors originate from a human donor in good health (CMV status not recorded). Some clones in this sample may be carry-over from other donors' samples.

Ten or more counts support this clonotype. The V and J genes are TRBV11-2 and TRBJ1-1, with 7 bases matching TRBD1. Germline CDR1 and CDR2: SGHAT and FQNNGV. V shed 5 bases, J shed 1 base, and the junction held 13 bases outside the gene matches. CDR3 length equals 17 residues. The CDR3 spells CASSPHPGTATNTEAFF. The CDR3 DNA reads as TGTGCCAGCAGCCCACACCCTGGGACAGCGACGAACACTGAAGCTTTCTTT.

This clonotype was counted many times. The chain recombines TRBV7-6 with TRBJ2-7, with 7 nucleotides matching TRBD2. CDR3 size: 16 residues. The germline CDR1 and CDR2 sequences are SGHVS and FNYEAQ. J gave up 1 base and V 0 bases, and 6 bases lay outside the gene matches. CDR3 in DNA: TGTGCCAGCAGCTTAGCGAGCGGGAACCCATCCTACGAGCAGTACTTC. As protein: CASSLASGNPSYEQYF.

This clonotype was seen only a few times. CDR3 protein: CASSYSRTSGRYRVYEQYF. For the CDR3, the DNA is TGTGCCAGCAGTTACTCCCGGACTAGCGGGCGATATCGGGTCTACGAGCAGTACTTC. The V call is TRBV6-5, the J call TRBJ2-7; 11 bases align to TRBD2. The CDR3 totals 19 residues. In germline, CDR1 is MNHEY, CDR2 SVGAGI. With 0 bases clipped from V and 3 bases from J, the junction kept 13 bases outside the gene matches.

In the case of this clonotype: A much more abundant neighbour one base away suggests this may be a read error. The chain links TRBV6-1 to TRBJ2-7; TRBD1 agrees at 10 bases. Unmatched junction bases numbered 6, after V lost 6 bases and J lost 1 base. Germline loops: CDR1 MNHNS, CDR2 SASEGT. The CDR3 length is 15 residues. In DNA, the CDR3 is TGTGCCAGCAGGGCCGGGACAGGGGAGTCCTACGAGCAGTACTTC. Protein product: CASRAGTGESYEQYF.

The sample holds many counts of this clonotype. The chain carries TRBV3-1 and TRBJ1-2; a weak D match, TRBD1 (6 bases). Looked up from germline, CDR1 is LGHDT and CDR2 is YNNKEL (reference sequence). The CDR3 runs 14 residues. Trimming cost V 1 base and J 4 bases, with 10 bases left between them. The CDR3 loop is CASSQAEGGYGYTF. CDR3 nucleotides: TGTGCCAGCAGCCAAGCCGAGGGGGGCTATGGCTACACCTTC.

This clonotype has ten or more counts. The CDR3: CASILGQPAVNYGYTF. In DNA, the CDR3 is TGTGCCAGCATCCTAGGACAGCCGGCTGTCAACTATGGCTACACCTTC. This chain uses TRBV7-2 with TRBJ1-2; D might be TRBD1 (6 bases). CDR3 length equals 16 residues. Germline-derived CDR1 and CDR2 are SGHTA and FQGNSA. V was clipped by 7 bases and J by 2 bases, with 20 bases between them.

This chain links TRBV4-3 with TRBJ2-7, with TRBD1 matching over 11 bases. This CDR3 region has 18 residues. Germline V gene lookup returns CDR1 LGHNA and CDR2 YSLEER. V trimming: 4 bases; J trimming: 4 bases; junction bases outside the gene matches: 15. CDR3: CASSPTGEWTGGAYEQYF. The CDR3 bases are TGCGCCAGCAGCCCCACGGGCGAATGGACAGGGGGCGCGTACGAGCAGTACTTC.

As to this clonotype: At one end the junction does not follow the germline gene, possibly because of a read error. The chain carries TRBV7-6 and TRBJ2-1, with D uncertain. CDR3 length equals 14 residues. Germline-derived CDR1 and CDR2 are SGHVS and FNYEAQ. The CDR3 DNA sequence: TGTGCTAGCAGCCACGGAACCCACAACAATGAGCAGTTCTTC. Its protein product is CASSHGTHNNEQFF. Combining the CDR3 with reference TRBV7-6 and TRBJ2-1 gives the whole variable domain GAGVSQSPRYKVTKRGQDVALRCDPISGHVSLYWYRQALGQGPEFLTYFNYEAQQDKSGLPNDRFSAERPEGSISTLTIQRTEQRDSAMYRCASSHGTHNNEQFFGPGTRLTVL.

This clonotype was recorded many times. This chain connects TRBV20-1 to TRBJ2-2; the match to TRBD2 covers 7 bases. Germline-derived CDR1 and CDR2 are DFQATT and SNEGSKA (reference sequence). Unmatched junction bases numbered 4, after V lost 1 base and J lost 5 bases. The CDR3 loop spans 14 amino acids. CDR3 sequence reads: CSARVAGDTGELFF. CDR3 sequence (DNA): TGCAGTGCTAGAGTGGCGGGAGATACCGGGGAGCTGTTTTTT.

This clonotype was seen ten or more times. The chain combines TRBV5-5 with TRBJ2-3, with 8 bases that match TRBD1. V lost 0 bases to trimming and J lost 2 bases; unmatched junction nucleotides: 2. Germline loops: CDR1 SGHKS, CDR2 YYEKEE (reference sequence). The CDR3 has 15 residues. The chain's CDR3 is CASSLETGDTDTQYF. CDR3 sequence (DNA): TGTGCCAGCAGCTTGGAGACAGGGGACACAGATACGCAGTATTTT. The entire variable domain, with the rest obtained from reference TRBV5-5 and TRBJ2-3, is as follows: DAGVTQSPTHLIKTRGQQVTLRCSPISGHKSVSWYQQVLGQGPQFIFQYYEKEERGRGNFPDRFSARQFPNYSSELNVNALLLGDSALYLCASSLETGDTDTQYFGPGTRLTVL.

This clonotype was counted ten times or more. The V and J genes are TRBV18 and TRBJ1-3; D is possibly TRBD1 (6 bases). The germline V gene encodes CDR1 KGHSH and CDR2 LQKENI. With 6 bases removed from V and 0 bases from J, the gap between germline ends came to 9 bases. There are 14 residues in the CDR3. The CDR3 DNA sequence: TGTGCCAGCTCCCCGGACAGCTCTGGAAACACCATATATTTT. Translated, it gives CASSPDSSGNTIYF.

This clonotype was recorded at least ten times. CDR3 DNA sequence: TGTGCCAGCAGCCAAGAGCCGGACAGGAATAACTATGGCTACACCTTC. This sequence encodes CASSQEPDRNNYGYTF. V is TRBV4-2 and J is TRBJ1-2, with 7 positions matching TRBD1. This CDR3 spans 16 amino acids. In germline, CDR1 is LGHNA, CDR2 YNFKEQ. The V gene end was trimmed by 0 bases and the J gene end by 1 base; junction bases not matched to a gene: 5.

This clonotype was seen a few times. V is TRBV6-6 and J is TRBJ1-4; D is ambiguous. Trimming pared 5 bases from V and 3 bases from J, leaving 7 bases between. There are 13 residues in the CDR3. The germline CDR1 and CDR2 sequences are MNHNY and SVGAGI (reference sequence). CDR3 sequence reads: CASSAVSNEKLFF. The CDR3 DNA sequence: TGTGCCAGCAGTGCCGTTTCTAATGAAAAACTGTTTTTT.

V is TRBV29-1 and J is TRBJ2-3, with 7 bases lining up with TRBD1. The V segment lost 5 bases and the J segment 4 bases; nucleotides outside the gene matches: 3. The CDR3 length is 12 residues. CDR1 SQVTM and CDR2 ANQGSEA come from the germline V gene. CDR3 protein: CSVPTGADTQYF. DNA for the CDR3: TGCAGCGTTCCTACAGGGGCAGATACGCAGTATTTT.

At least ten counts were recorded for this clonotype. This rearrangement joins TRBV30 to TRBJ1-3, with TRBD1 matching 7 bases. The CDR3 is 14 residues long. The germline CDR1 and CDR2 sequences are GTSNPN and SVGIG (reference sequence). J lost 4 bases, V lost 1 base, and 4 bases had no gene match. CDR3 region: CAWSEGTVGNTIYF. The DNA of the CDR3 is TGTGCCTGGAGTGAAGGGACAGTCGGAAACACCATATATTTT.

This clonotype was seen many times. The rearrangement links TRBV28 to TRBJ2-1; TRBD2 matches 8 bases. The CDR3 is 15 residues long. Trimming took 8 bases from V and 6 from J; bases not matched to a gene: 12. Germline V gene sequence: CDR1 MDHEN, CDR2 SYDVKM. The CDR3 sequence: CASALSGSRVNEQFF. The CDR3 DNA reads TGTGCCAGCGCTCTAAGCGGGAGTCGGGTCAATGAGCAGTTCTTC. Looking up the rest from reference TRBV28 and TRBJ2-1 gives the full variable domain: DVKVTQSSRYLVKRTGEKVFLECVQDMDHENMFWYRQDPGLGLRLIYFSYDVKMKEKGDIPEGYSVSREKKERFSLILESASTNQTSMYLCASALSGSRVNEQFFGPGTRLTVL.

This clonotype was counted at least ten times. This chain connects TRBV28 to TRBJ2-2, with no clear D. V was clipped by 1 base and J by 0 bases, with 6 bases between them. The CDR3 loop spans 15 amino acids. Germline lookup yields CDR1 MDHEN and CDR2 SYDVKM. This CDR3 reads CASSLSFPNTGELFF. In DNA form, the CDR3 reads TGTGCCAGCAGTTTATCATTTCCGAACACCGGGGAGCTGTTTTTT.

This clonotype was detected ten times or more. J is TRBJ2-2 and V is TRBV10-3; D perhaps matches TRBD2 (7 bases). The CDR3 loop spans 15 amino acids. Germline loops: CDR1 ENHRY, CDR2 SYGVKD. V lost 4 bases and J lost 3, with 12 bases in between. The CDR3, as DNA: TGTGCCATCAGTGCGGGGGGCGGATACACCGGGGAGCTGTTTTTT. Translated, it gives CAISAGGGYTGELFF.

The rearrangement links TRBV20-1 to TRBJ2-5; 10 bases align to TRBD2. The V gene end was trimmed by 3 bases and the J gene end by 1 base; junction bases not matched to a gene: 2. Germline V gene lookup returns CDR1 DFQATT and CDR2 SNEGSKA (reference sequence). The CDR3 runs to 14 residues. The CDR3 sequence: CSARSSGGQETQYF. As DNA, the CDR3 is TGCAGTGCTAGGTCTAGCGGGGGCCAAGAGACCCAGTACTTC.

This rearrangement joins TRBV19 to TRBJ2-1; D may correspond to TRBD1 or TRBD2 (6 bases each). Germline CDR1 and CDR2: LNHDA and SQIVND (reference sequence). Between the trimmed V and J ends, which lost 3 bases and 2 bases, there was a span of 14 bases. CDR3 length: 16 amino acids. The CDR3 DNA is TGTGCCAGTAGTATTGCCGGGGGCGCGGCCTACAATGAGCAGTTCTTC. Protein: CASSIAGGAAYNEQFF.

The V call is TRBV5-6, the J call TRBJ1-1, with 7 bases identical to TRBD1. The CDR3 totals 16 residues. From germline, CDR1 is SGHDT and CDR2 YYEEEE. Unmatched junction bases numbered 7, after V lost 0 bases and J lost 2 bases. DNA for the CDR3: TGTGCCAGCAGCTTGGGGGGCACAGGGGCCAACACTGAAGCTTTCTTT. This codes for CASSLGGTGANTEAFF.